A selection of T cell receptor beta chains follows, all from one sample in a study of blood T cell repertoires in COVID-19. Repertoires were generated with immunoSEQ multiplex PCR, while TCRdb's copy carries only in-frame clones and drops some. Here the sample spans tens of thousands of clones, around 80% being singletons. Material for sequencing was peripheral blood. The receptors stem from a human donor in a cohort sampled during active COVID-19. The CDR3 runs from the conserved cysteine through the conserved F or W. The D gene is left open where the match is weak. Clone size is given for some rows only: seen once, a few or many times, or a class if the clone is expanded.

TRBV4-2	NA	TRBD2	TRBJ2-2	CASSQLASGGTYTGELFF	TGTGCCAGCAGCCAGCTGGCTAGCGGGGGGACATACACCGGGGAGCTGTTTTTT
TRBV7-6	NA	TRBD2	TRBJ2-7	CASSLYESGAYEQYF	TGTGCCAGCAGCTTATATGAGAGCGGGGCTTACGAGCAGTACTTC
TRBV5-5	NA	TRBD2	TRBJ2-5	CASSSPSGGAQTQYF	TGTGCCAGCAGCTCACCTAGCGGGGGGGCCCAGACCCAGTACTTC
TRBV9	NA	NA	TRBJ1-1	CASSIRSGDMDTEAFF	TGTGCCAGCAGCATCCGTTCAGGGGATATGGACACTGAAGCTTTCTTT
TRBV21-1	once	NA	TRBJ2-7	CASSKVRSRLYEQYF	TGTGCCAGCAGCAAAGTTCGCAGCAGACTCTACGAGCAGTACTTC
TRBV18	NA	TRBD2	TRBJ2-1	CASSPGSGGYNEQFF	TGTGCCAGCTCACCAGGCAGCGGGGGGTACAATGAGCAGTTCTTC
TRBV30	NA	NA	TRBJ1-5	CAWSAFNQPQHF	TGTGCCTGGAGTGCCTTTAATCAGCCCCAGCATTTT
TRBV4-1	NA	NA	TRBJ1-1	CASSQDSPNTEAFF	TGCGCCAGCAGCCAAGATAGCCCGAACACTGAAGCTTTCTTT
TRBV30	NA	NA	TRBJ2-2	CAWSNRRGAGELFF	TGTGCCTGGAGTAATCGCAGGGGAGCCGGGGAGCTGTTTTTT
TRBV7-8	NA	NA	TRBJ2-7	CASSTYRDSYGQYF	TGTGCCAGCAGCACCTACCGGGATTCCTACGGGCAGTACTTC
TRBV3-1/TRBV3-2	few	NA	TRBJ2-2	CASSQGGALNTGELFF	TGTGCCAGCAGCCAAGGAGGAGCCCTGAACACCGGGGAGCTGTTTTTT
TRBV7-2	NA	NA	TRBJ2-5	CASQRKWGPETQYF	TGTGCCAGCCAAAGAAAGTGGGGGCCCGAGACCCAGTACTTC
TRBV3-1/TRBV3-2	NA	NA	TRBJ1-5	CASSTRTVSNQPQHF	TGTGCCAGCAGCACTAGGACAGTTAGCAATCAGCCCCAGCATTTT
TRBV7-9	NA	TRBD2	TRBJ2-3	CASSLRRQSGGVTDTQYF	TGTGCCAGCAGCTTACGGAGACAAAGCGGGGGGGTCACAGATACGCAGTATTTT
TRBV19	NA	TRBD2	TRBJ2-7	CASSPGRGTYEQYF	TGTGCCAGTAGTCCGGGGAGGGGCACCTACGAGCAGTACTTC
TRBV14	NA	TRBD1	TRBJ2-2	CASAHYQGAITGELFF	TGTGCCAGCGCGCACTATCAGGGGGCGATTACCGGGGAGCTGTTTTTT
TRBV3-1/TRBV3-2	NA	TRBD2	TRBJ2-1	CASSYDLFSGANEQFF	TGTGCCAGCAGCTACGACCTTTTTAGCGGGGCGAATGAGCAGTTCTTC
TRBV5-4	NA	TRBD2	TRBJ2-7	CASSGGTSVEQYF	TGTGCCAGCAGCGGGGGGACTAGTGTCGAGCAGTACTTC
TRBV28	NA	TRBD1	TRBJ2-2	CASSPTGGSAGELFF	TGTGCCAGCAGCCCGACAGGGGGGTCTGCCGGGGAGCTGTTTTTT
TRBV6-2/TRBV6-3	NA	TRBD2	TRBJ2-5	CASSYSARGGRGETQYF	TGTGCCAGCAGTTACTCCGCGCGGGGGGGCCGAGGAGAGACCCAGTACTTC
TRBV12-3/TRBV12-4	NA	NA	TRBJ1-6	CASNLAYNSPLHF	TGTGCCAGCAATCTGGCATATAATTCACCCCTCCACTTT
TRBV18	NA	NA	TRBJ1-4	CASSPTVTNEKLFF	TGTGCCAGCTCACCGACAGTCACAAATGAAAAACTGTTTTTT
TRBV7-2	NA	NA	TRBJ2-2	CASSSSNTGELFF	TGTGCCAGCAGCTCCTCGAACACCGGGGAGCTGTTTTTT
TRBV10-3	NA	NA	TRBJ1-2	CAIRATGGDYGYTF	TGTGCCATCCGCGCAACAGGTGGCGACTATGGCTACACCTTC
TRBV10-3	NA	NA	TRBJ2-5	CAIRDRNQETQYF	TGTGCCATCAGGGACAGAAACCAAGAGACCCAGTACTTC
TRBV15	NA	NA	TRBJ2-2	CATSRDFVSGELFF	TGTGCCACCAGCAGAGATTTTGTCTCCGGGGAGCTGTTTTTT
TRBV3-1/TRBV3-2	NA	NA	TRBJ1-3	CASSQNTGAGNTIYF	TGTGCCAGCAGCCAAAACACTGGGGCCGGAAACACCATATATTTT
TRBV9	few	TRBD2	TRBJ2-1	CASSVGSGGAQDNEQFF	TGTGCCAGCAGCGTAGGCAGCGGGGGGGCCCAAGACAATGAGCAGTTCTTC
TRBV7-8	NA	NA	TRBJ1-5	CASSLASGFYQPQHF	TGTGCCAGCAGCTTAGCGTCAGGGTTTTATCAGCCCCAGCATTTT
TRBV6-5	NA	TRBD1	TRBJ1-2	CASTRLDRRGHGYTF	TGTGCCAGCACCAGATTAGACCGAAGGGGGCATGGCTACACCTTC
TRBV5-1	NA	NA	TRBJ2-7	CASWDSSYEQYF	TGCGCCAGCTGGGACTCCTCCTACGAGCAGTACTTC
TRBV6-5	NA	NA	TRBJ2-1	CASRPTIWGEQFF	TGTGCCAGCAGGCCGACTATCTGGGGTGAGCAGTTCTTC
TRBV18	NA	TRBD1	TRBJ1-5	CASSGDRGPGQPQHF	TGTGCCAGCTCCGGGGACAGGGGGCCCGGGCAGCCCCAGCATTTT
TRBV5-1	NA	TRBD1	TRBJ1-1	CASSGGTGRAEAFF	TGCGCCAGCAGCGGCGGGACAGGACGAGCTGAAGCTTTCTTT
TRBV19	NA	NA	TRBJ2-5	CASSTTGVRQETQYF	TGTGCCAGTAGTACGACCGGGGTCCGCCAAGAGACCCAGTACTTC
TRBV14	NA	NA	TRBJ1-5	CASSQTGNQPQHF	TGTGCCAGCAGCCAAACAGGGAATCAGCCCCAGCATTTT
TRBV5-1	once	NA	TRBJ1-2	CASSPGGRSNYGYTF	TGCGCCAGCAGCCCGGGGGGGCGGAGCAACTATGGCTACACCTTC
TRBV10-1	NA	NA	TRBJ2-3	CASSEAPPLRWEDTQYF	TGCGCCAGCAGTGAAGCCCCCCCCCTAAGGTGGGAGGATACGCAGTATTTT
TRBV5-1	few	NA	TRBJ2-2	CASSITVTGELFF	TGCGCCAGCAGCATTACAGTCACCGGGGAGCTGTTTTTT
TRBV2	NA	NA	TRBJ1-5	CASQGVSSNQPQHF	TGTGCCAGCCAAGGGGTATCAAGCAATCAGCCCCAGCATTTT
TRBV6-6	NA	NA	TRBJ2-7	CASRSQGYEQYF	TGTGCCAGCAGATCTCAGGGGTACGAGCAGTACTTC
TRBV7-8	few	TRBD2	TRBJ2-1	CASSGGLAGGREQFF	TGTGCCAGCAGCGGGGGACTAGCGGGGGGGCGAGAGCAGTTCTTC
TRBV18	NA	TRBD1	TRBJ2-7	CASSPPGQGPYEQYF	TGTGCCAGCTCACCCCCGGGACAGGGACCCTACGAGCAGTACTTC
TRBV6-5	NA	NA	TRBJ2-7	CASSYGTGRTYEQYF	TGTGCCAGCAGTTACGGCACAGGGAGAACCTACGAGCAGTACTTC
TRBV18	NA	TRBD1	TRBJ1-6	CASSSEVGQGPNSPLHF	TGTGCCAGCTCGTCAGAAGTGGGACAGGGACCTAATTCACCCCTCCACTTT